This T cell receptor (beta chain) is drawn from a study of cytomegalovirus exposure and HLA in healthy donors. Study summary: Among around 200 million T cells, an earlier analysis found 90 million to 130 million unique TCR beta sequences. HLA-typed donors were the source of approximately 80 million unique TCRs, which an early data release held.

Both 60 Vbeta primers and 13 Jbeta primers went into the PCR. This table comes from immunoSEQ multiplex PCR, and its TCRdb copy is limited to in-frame clones, with some not included. This sample has approximately 130,000 clones, with more than 75% found just once. Study outcomes and limitations: Most sequenced TCRs were rare (though some public TCRs occurred in many donors). TCR beta chain V- and J-gene trimming was linked, in a later analysis, to a missense variant in DCLRE1C.

Trimming removed 4 bases from V and 7 bases from J; junction bases left unmatched: 4. Germline V gene lookup returns CDR1 GTSNPN and CDR2 SVGIG (reference sequence). This CDR3 contains 14 residues. With regard to this clone: Its antigen is unidentified.

The TCR originated in a male donor in good health and CMV-seronegative. The J gene is TRBJ1-6, the V gene TRBV30; 10 bases fit TRBD1. The specimen was PBMCs. The CDR3 sequence: CAWTMTGGNSPLHF. DNA of the CDR3: TGTGCCTGGACCATGACAGGGGGCAATTCACCCCTCCACTTT.